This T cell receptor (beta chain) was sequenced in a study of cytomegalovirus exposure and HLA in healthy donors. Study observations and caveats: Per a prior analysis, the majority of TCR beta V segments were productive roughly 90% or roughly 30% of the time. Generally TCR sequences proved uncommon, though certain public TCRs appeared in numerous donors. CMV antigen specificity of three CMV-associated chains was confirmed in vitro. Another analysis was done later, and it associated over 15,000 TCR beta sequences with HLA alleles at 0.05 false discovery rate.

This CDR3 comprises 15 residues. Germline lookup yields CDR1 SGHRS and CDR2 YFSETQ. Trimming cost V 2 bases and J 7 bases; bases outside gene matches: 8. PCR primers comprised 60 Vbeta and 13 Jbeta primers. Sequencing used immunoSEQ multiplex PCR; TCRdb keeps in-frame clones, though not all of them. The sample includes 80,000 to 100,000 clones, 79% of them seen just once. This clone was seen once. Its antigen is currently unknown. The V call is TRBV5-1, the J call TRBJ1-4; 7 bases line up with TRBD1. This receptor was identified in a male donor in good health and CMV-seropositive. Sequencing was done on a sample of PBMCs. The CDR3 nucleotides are TGCGCCAGCAGCTTTACAGGGGTGGCAGGTGAAAAACTGTTTTTT. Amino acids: CASSFTGVAGEKLFF. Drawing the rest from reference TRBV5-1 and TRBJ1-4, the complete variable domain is KAGVTQTPRYLIKTRGQQVTLSCSPISGHRSVSWYQQTPGQGLQFLFEYFSETQRNKGNFPGRFSGRQFSNSRSEMNVSTLELGDSALYLCASSFTGVAGEKLFFGSGTQLSVL.